This T cell receptor beta chain was captured in a study of CD8+CD57+ T cells in acquired aplastic anemia. For sequencing, patients were chosen who had shown expansion of CD8+CD57+ cells by flow cytometry. TCR beta VDJ and CDR3 profiling used genomic DNA as template. Using its own MiXCR run on the reads, TCRdb lists one record per CDR3 protein. The data hold roughly 250,000 distinct CDR3 sequences, with around half observed a single time. Comments on this clonotype: Its specificity is unknown.

CDR1 ENHRY and CDR2 SYGVKD come from the germline V gene. There are 12 residues in the CDR3. J gave up 8 bases and V 11 bases, and 7 bases lay outside the gene matches. Broader study findings: Patients had around 28 CD8+ CDR3 sequences in common with controls (the shared set).

Sequenced material: sorted CD4+, CD8+, or CD8+CD57+ T cells (not recorded which) from PBMCs. This clonotype originated in a human donor with aplastic anemia. The chain recombines TRBV10-3 with TRBJ2-1; 9 positions match TRBD2. CDR3 sequence reads: CASGTSPDEQFF. The DNA for the CDR3 is TGTGCCTCCGGGACTAGCCCCGATGAGCAGTTCTTC.